These T cell receptor beta chains were read from a single sample in a study of OX40 agonist ivuxolimab in advanced cancers. TCRdb keeps only in-frame clones here, not all; method: immunoSEQ multiplex PCR. The sample has 45,000 to 60,000 clones, 91% seen once. Sequenced here: CD4+ or CD8+ T cells sorted from blood, sampled in a trial of the OX40 agonist ivuxolimab. The receptors shown here come from an adult with an advanced solid tumor such as melanoma, head and neck, liver or kidney cancer. The CDR3 runs from the conserved cysteine through the conserved F or W. Fields, in order: clone size, V gene, CDR3 length, J gene, D gene, CDR3 DNA, CDR3 protein. D genes are given only for firm matches. Clone size is not always given. Where it is, it says once, few, many or a class for expanded clones.

NA	TRBV6-1	13	TRBJ1-2	NA	TGTGCCAGCAGTCTCAACGGGGGGTATGGCTACACCTTC	CASSLNGGYGYTF
NA	TRBV28	15	TRBJ1-5	TRBD1	TGTGCCGGATCGCCAGGGGGATTTAGCAATCAGCCCCAGCATTTT	CAGSPGGFSNQPQHF
NA	TRBV15	15	TRBJ2-5	TRBD1	TGTGCCACCAGCAGAGATGCACAGGGGGCGGAGACCCAGTACTTC	CATSRDAQGAETQYF
once	TRBV6-5	14	TRBJ2-7	TRBD2	TGTGCCAGCAGTTACCAGCGGGGCTCCTACGAGCAGTACTTC	CASSYQRGSYEQYF
NA	TRBV2	15	TRBJ2-5	NA	TGTGCCAGCAGTCCCTCCCCGGGAGATCAAGAGACCCAGTACTTC	CASSPSPGDQETQYF
few	TRBV5-8	14	TRBJ2-7	NA	TGTGCCAGCAGCCCAAGTGAGGATTCCTACGAGCAGTACTTC	CASSPSEDSYEQYF
NA	TRBV7-4	17	TRBJ2-6	NA	TGTGCCAGCAGCTTCCCCCTTCGCGGCTCTGGGGCCAACGTCCTGACTTTC	CASSFPLRGSGANVLTF
NA	TRBV20-1	11	TRBJ1-1	TRBD1	TGCAGGGCCGACAGGGATGGCCAAGCTTTCTTT	CRADRDGQAFF
NA	TRBV2	13	TRBJ1-5	NA	TGTGCCAGCAGTCCAGACAGGTCACGGCCCCAGCATTTT	CASSPDRSRPQHF
NA	TRBV19	11	TRBJ1-5	NA	TGTGCCAGTAACGTAGGAGATAGAAAGCATTTT	CASNVGDRKHF
NA	TRBV28	14	TRBJ2-1	TRBD2	TGTGCCAGCAAAAGCGGGAGCTCCTACAATGAGCAGTTCTTC	CASKSGSSYNEQFF
NA	TRBV29-1	16	TRBJ2-3	TRBD2	TGCAGCGTTGGCGGGCTAGCGGGGGGCCGGGCAGATACGCAGTATTTT	CSVGGLAGGRADTQYF
NA	TRBV11-2	14	TRBJ2-2	NA	TGTGCCAGCACCGCTTGGGGAGTTGGCGGGGAGCTGTTTTTT	CASTAWGVGGELFF
NA	TRBV5-1	14	TRBJ2-3	NA	TGCGCCAGCAGCTGGGACACATCGGCAGATACGCAGTATTTT	CASSWDTSADTQYF
NA	TRBV6-1	13	TRBJ2-7	NA	TGTGCCAGCAGAGGGGGTTCATCCTACGAGCAGTACTTC	CASRGGSSYEQYF
once	TRBV11-2	15	TRBJ2-7	NA	TGTGCCAGCCACGGCGCTTGGGGGGTCTCCTACGAGCAGTACTTC	CASHGAWGVSYEQYF